Below, 29 T cell receptor beta chains from the same sample are listed, as sequenced in a study of blood T cell repertoires in COVID-19. Sequenced by immunoSEQ multiplex PCR; TCRdb stores in-frame clones only, minus some. The data show around 79,000 clones, approximately 90% seen once. The sequenced material came from peripheral blood. These receptors all come from a man between 70 and 80 years old with active or convalescent COVID-19.

The rearrangement joins TRBV7-8 to TRBJ1-1, with 8 bases fitting TRBD1. The V segment lost 3 bases and the J segment 1 base; nucleotides outside the gene matches: 13. This CDR3 spans 18 amino acids. Germline CDR1 SGHVS, CDR2 FQNEAQ. This CDR3 reads CASSFQSWTGTGNTEAFF. As DNA, the CDR3 is TGTGCCAGCAGCTTTCAAAGTTGGACAGGGACGGGGAACACTGAAGCTTTCTTT.

This clone has just one count. The chain uses TRBV5-6 and TRBJ1-3, with D hard to call. Germline V gene data show CDR1 as SGHDT and CDR2 as YYEEEE. Deletions cut 4 bases from V and 2 bases from J, with 13 bases between. The CDR3 totals 15 residues. CDR3 DNA: TGTGCCAGCAGCCCTGCAACGAGTACTGGAAACACCATATATTTT. It is translated as CASSPATSTGNTIYF.

The chain joins TRBV14 to TRBJ1-4; tentative D call: TRBD1 (5 bases). The CDR3 has 15 residues. Germline V gene sequence: CDR1 SGHDN, CDR2 FVKESK. V was clipped by 1 base and J by 10 bases, with 16 bases between them. CDR3 DNA: TGTGCCAGCAGCCAAGGCCGGGGATTCGGGGGAAAACTGTTTTTT. This gives the protein CASSQGRGFGGKLFF. Combining the CDR3 with reference TRBV14 and TRBJ1-4 gives the whole variable domain EAGVTQFPSHSVIEKGQTVTLRCDPISGHDNLYWYRRVMGKEIKFLLHFVKESKQDESGMPNNRFLAERTGGTYSTLKVQPAELEDSGVYFCASSQGRGFGGKLFFGSGTQLSVL.

The V and J genes are TRBV5-1 and TRBJ2-3; 7 bases are a match to TRBD1. The V gene's germline CDR1 is SGHRS and CDR2 YFSETQ. The V gene end was trimmed by 6 bases and the J gene end by 4 bases; junction bases not matched to a gene: 14. CDR3 length: 16 residues. DNA for the CDR3: TGCGCCAGCAACCCTATGACAGGGTACGGTGCAGATACGCAGTATTTT. This translates into CASNPMTGYGADTQYF. The entire variable domain, with the rest obtained from reference TRBV5-1 and TRBJ2-3, is as follows: KAGVTQTPRYLIKTRGQQVTLSCSPISGHRSVSWYQQTPGQGLQFLFEYFSETQRNKGNFPGRFSGRQFSNSRSEMNVSTLELGDSALYLCASNPMTGYGADTQYFGPGTRLTVL.

V and J are TRBV12-3 or TRBV12-4 and TRBJ2-2; D uncertain. The CDR3 is made up of 13 amino acids. Trimming left V 3 bases short and J 6 bases short, with 8 bases between. CDR3 residues: CASSLLVAGELFF. CDR3 nucleotide sequence: TGTGCCAGCAGTTTGTTAGTCGCCGGGGAGCTGTTTTTT.

J is TRBJ1-6 and V is TRBV3-1 (or the pseudogene TRBV3-2), with TRBD1 as a possible D gene (6 bases). V lost 2 bases, J lost 3 bases, and 14 bases lay in between. From germline, CDR1 is LGHDT and CDR2 YNNKEL (reference sequence). This CDR3 region has 17 residues. CDR3 sequence: CASSQTPGQYYNSPLHF. The CDR3, as DNA: TGTGCCAGCAGCCAAACCCCGGGACAATACTATAATTCACCCCTCCACTTT.

The chain is built from TRBV11-2 and TRBJ2-1; TRBD2 aligns across 14 bases. Per the germline V gene, CDR1 is SGHAT and CDR2 is FQNNGV. Trimming at V came to 5 bases and at J to 7 bases, leaving 1 base not matched to a gene. This CDR3 is built from 14 residues. The CDR3 sequence is CASSRLAGGNEQFF. The CDR3 coding sequence is TGTGCCAGCAGCCGACTAGCGGGGGGGAATGAGCAGTTCTTC.

The V and J genes are TRBV3-1 (or the pseudogene TRBV3-2) and TRBJ2-1; D is perhaps TRBD2 (5 bases). The germline CDR1 and CDR2 sequences are LGHDT and YNNKEL (reference sequence). V was clipped by 8 bases and J by 4 bases, with 6 bases between them. CDR3 size: 11 residues. CDR3 loop: CASGRYNEQFF. The CDR3 DNA follows: TGTGCCAGCGGGAGATACAATGAGCAGTTCTTC.

The chain couples TRBV6-5 to TRBJ1-2; tentative D call: TRBD1 (6 bases). CDR1 and CDR2 (germline): MNHEY, SVGAGI. This CDR3 has 14 amino acids. V lost 7 bases and J lost 4, with 16 bases in between. CDR3 amino acids: CASTEGGGLYGYTF. In nucleotides, the CDR3 is TGTGCCAGCACCGAAGGGGGGGGCCTCTATGGCTACACCTTC.

CDR3 loop: CAWSRGSWDTEAFF. The CDR3 bases are TGTGCCTGGAGTAGGGGATCCTGGGACACTGAAGCTTTCTTT. The V gene is TRBV30, the J gene TRBJ1-1; D perhaps matches TRBD1 (5 bases). The V gene lost 2 bases and the J gene lost 3 bases, with 13 bases spanning the gap. This CDR3 has 14 amino acids. Looked up from germline, CDR1 is GTSNPN and CDR2 is SVGIG (reference sequence).

This sequence joins TRBV19 and TRBJ2-2; TRBD2 matches at 12 bases. V shed 9 bases and J 0 bases; nucleotides not matched to a gene: 2. Germline V gene sequence: CDR1 LNHDA, CDR2 SQIVND (reference sequence). The CDR3 is 15 amino acids. CDR3 sequence reads: CASGLAGTNTGELFF. In DNA form, the CDR3 reads TGTGCCAGCGGACTAGCGGGGACGAACACCGGGGAGCTGTTTTTT.

The rearrangement uses TRBV5-4 and TRBJ2-2, with 7 bases matching TRBD1. Unmatched junction bases numbered 12, after V lost 4 bases and J lost 6 bases. The CDR3 runs to 16 residues. The germline V gene encodes CDR1 SGHNT and CDR2 YYREEE (reference sequence). The chain's CDR3 is CASSPQGSRGAGELFF. The DNA for the CDR3 is TGTGCCAGCAGCCCACAGGGGAGTCGAGGTGCCGGGGAGCTGTTTTTT.

The V and J genes are TRBV4-1 and TRBJ2-1; tentatively, D is TRBD1 (5 bases). The V and J ends lost 1 base and 6 bases respectively, with 22 bases between them. The CDR3 has 18 residues. Germline V CDR1 and CDR2: MGHRA, YSYEKL. The chain's CDR3 is CASSQVTPRQGIRNEQFF. The CDR3 region has the DNA TGCGCCAGCAGCCAAGTAACCCCCCGTCAGGGCATACGCAATGAGCAGTTCTTC.

The rearrangement uses TRBV4-1 and TRBJ2-1; D gene uncertain. Germline loops: CDR1 MGHRA, CDR2 YSYEKL. V was cut by 3 bases and J by 0 bases, with 6 bases left in between. The CDR3 length is 14 residues. The CDR3 DNA reads as TGCGCCAGCAGCCAGAGAAGCTCCTACAATGAGCAGTTCTTC. It codes for CASSQRSSYNEQFF.

The chain carries TRBV11-2 and TRBJ2-1; tentatively, D is TRBD2 (5 bases). Trimming took off 5 bases at V and 9 bases at J, with 14 bases between the two ends. Looked up from germline, CDR1 is SGHAT and CDR2 is FQNNGV. The CDR3 spans 13 residues. CDR3: CASSPHLEGEQFF. The DNA of the CDR3 is TGTGCCAGCAGCCCCCACCTAGAGGGTGAGCAGTTCTTC.

J is TRBJ2-7 and V is TRBV7-8; 9 bases map to TRBD1. Germline lookup yields CDR1 SGHVS and CDR2 FQNEAQ. J lost 3 bases, V lost 0 bases, and 3 bases had no gene match. This CDR3 has 15 residues. The CDR3 nucleotides are TGTGCCAGCAGCTTAGCGGGACAGGGTCTCTACGAGCAGTACTTC. The encoded protein is CASSLAGQGLYEQYF.

This clone was counted at least ten times. The chain joins TRBV7-3 to TRBJ2-3; TRBD2 aligns across 9 bases. This CDR3 is built from 15 residues. Germline V lookup: CDR1 SGHTA, CDR2 FQGTGA. V lost 4 bases to trimming and J lost 1 base; unmatched junction nucleotides: 3. The CDR3 sequence: CASSSGLARTDTQYF. The CDR3 DNA reads TGTGCCAGCAGCTCGGGACTAGCACGCACAGATACGCAGTATTTT.

The chain couples TRBV14 to TRBJ1-2; a possible D gene is TRBD1 (5 bases). V dropped 4 bases and J dropped 5 bases, with 14 bases sitting between them. The CDR3 sequence is 14 residues long. The germline V gene encodes CDR1 SGHDN and CDR2 FVKESK. Written as DNA, the CDR3 is TGTGCCAGCAGCCCAGGGTTGGCTAGGTATGGCTACACCTTC. Translating it yields CASSPGLARYGYTF. Together with reference TRBV14 and TRBJ1-2, the CDR3 gives the full variable domain: EAGVTQFPSHSVIEKGQTVTLRCDPISGHDNLYWYRRVMGKEIKFLLHFVKESKQDESGMPNNRFLAERTGGTYSTLKVQPAELEDSGVYFCASSPGLARYGYTFGSGTRLTVV.

The chain couples TRBV28 to TRBJ1-4; 8 positions match TRBD1. The CDR3 length is 15 residues. Germline V gene sequence: CDR1 MDHEN, CDR2 SYDVKM. V was clipped by 6 bases and J by 0 bases; unmatched bases: 3. In DNA form, the CDR3 reads TGTGCCAGCAGCGGACAGGGCGCAACTAATGAAAAACTGTTTTTT. Its protein product is CASSGQGATNEKLFF. The variable domain in full, with the rest retrieved from reference TRBV28 and TRBJ1-4, is DVKVTQSSRYLVKRTGEKVFLECVQDMDHENMFWYRQDPGLGLRLIYFSYDVKMKEKGDIPEGYSVSREKKERFSLILESASTNQTSMYLCASSGQGATNEKLFFGSGTQLSVL.

This clone appeared once. J is TRBJ2-3 and V is TRBV30; the D gene is possibly TRBD1 (6 bases). Trimming took off 1 base at V and 3 bases at J, with 14 bases between the two ends. The CDR3 consists of 15 residues. Looked up from germline, CDR1 is GTSNPN and CDR2 is SVGIG (reference sequence). CDR3 loop: CAWSGGQPGTDTQYF. The CDR3 bases are TGTGCCTGGAGTGGCGGACAGCCGGGTACAGATACGCAGTATTTT.

This chain uses TRBV20-1 with TRBJ1-6; maybe TRBD1 (6 bases). CDR3 length: 15 amino acids. Trimming pared 3 bases from V and 10 bases from J, leaving 19 bases between. CDR1 is DFQATT and CDR2 is SNEGSKA in the germline V gene (reference sequence). CDR3 sequence: CSASGGGGANSPLHF. The CDR3 coding sequence is TGCAGTGCTAGTGGGGGTGGGGGCGCGAACTCACCCCTCCACTTT.

This chain uses TRBV7-9 with TRBJ2-1; the match to TRBD2 covers 7 bases. This CDR3 comprises 15 residues. Germline CDR1 reads SEHNR; CDR2 reads FQNEAQ (reference sequence). J was trimmed by 8 bases and V by 0 bases; bases with no gene match: 7. CDR3 loop: CASSLAETSSHEQFF. In DNA, the CDR3 is TGTGCCAGCAGCTTAGCGGAGACTAGCTCTCATGAGCAGTTCTTC.

V usage is TRBV5-1 and J usage is TRBJ1-3; the D gene is possibly TRBD1 (5 bases). Trimming took 7 bases from V and 3 from J, leaving 8 bases between them. The V gene's germline CDR1 is SGHRS and CDR2 YFSETQ. The CDR3 has 12 amino acids. For the CDR3, the DNA is TGCGCCAGCTCCGACAGTGGAAACACCATATATTTT. It codes for CASSDSGNTIYF.

This clone appeared once. The gene calls are TRBV11-2 and TRBJ1-2, with D perhaps TRBD1 (6 bases). The CDR3 length is 13 residues. Germline V gene data show CDR1 as SGHAT and CDR2 as FQNNGV. V shed 6 bases and J shed 5 bases, with 13 bases lying between them. The CDR3 nucleotides read TGTGCCAGCAGTTGGGACACCGTTTATGGCTACACCTTC. Its translation is CASSWDTVYGYTF.

This chain connects TRBV30 to TRBJ1-6; D is undetermined. V lost 6 bases, J lost 7 bases, and 19 bases lay in between. The CDR3 covers 15 residues. Germline CDR1 is GTSNPN and CDR2 is SVGIG (reference sequence). CDR3 residues: CACPLSVMKNSPLHF. The CDR3 coding sequence is TGTGCCTGCCCCCTGAGCGTAATGAAGAATTCACCCCTCCACTTT.

The V call is TRBV7-9, the J call TRBJ1-1, with unresolved D. CDR1 and CDR2 from the germline V gene are SEHNR and FQNEAQ (reference sequence). V lost 2 bases, J lost 6 bases, and 10 bases lay in between. The CDR3 runs to 13 residues. The DNA of the CDR3 is TGTGCCAGCAGCTTAAACTCTTACCCTGAAGCTTTCTTT. This gives the protein CASSLNSYPEAFF.

The genes are TRBV3-1 (or the pseudogene TRBV3-2) and TRBJ1-1; D call uncertain. V shed 0 bases and J shed 4 bases, with 15 bases lying between them. From germline, CDR1 is LGHDT and CDR2 YNNKEL (reference sequence). CDR3 length equals 16 residues. This CDR3 is CASSQELVGVGTEAFF. CDR3 sequence (DNA): TGTGCCAGCAGCCAAGAGTTAGTCGGAGTAGGCACTGAAGCTTTCTTT.

The chain combines TRBV13 with TRBJ1-1, with TRBD1 as a possible D gene (6 bases). V lost 3 bases to trimming and J lost 2 bases, with 16 bases between them. Germline CDR1 PRHDT, CDR2 FYEKMQ (reference sequence). The CDR3 has 16 amino acids. The DNA for the CDR3 is TGTGCCAGCAGCTTGTTGTCCGGGACAAGAAACACTGAAGCTTTCTTT. This sequence encodes CASSLLSGTRNTEAFF.

The J gene is TRBJ2-3, the V gene TRBV9; TRBD2 matches at 7 bases. CDR3 length equals 15 residues. V shed 3 bases, J shed 2 bases, and the junction held 6 bases outside the gene matches. From germline, CDR1 is SGDLS and CDR2 YYNGEE. In DNA form, the CDR3 reads TGTGCCAGCAGCGACCGGGACTACCCCACAGATACGCAGTATTTT. This codes for CASSDRDYPTDTQYF.